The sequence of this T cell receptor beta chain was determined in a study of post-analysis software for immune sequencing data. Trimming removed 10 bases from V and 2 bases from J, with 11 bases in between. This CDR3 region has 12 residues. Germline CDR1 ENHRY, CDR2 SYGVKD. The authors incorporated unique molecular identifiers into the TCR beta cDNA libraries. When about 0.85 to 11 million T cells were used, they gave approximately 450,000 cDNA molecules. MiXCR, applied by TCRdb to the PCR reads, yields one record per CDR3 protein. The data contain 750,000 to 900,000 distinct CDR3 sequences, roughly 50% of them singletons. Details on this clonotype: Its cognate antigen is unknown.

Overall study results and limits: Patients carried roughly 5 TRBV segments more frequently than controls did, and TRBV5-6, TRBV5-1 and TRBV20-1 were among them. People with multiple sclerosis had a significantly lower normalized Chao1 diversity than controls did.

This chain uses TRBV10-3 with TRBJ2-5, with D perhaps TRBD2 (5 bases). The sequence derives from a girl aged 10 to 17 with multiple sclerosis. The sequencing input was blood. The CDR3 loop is CATRTDQETQYF. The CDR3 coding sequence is TGTGCCACTCGGACTGATCAAGAGACCCAGTACTTC.